This TCR beta chain was observed in a study of OX40 agonist ivuxolimab in advanced cancers. Study-wide context: Ivuxolimab was an agonistic, fully human IgG2 monoclonal antibody directed against OX40 (CD134), a costimulatory receptor. Intravenous ivuxolimab was administered to patients every 2 weeks at six dose levels: 0.01, 0.1, 0.3, 1.5, 3 and 10 mg/kg. Of the roughly 52 dose-escalation patients, hepatocellular carcinoma was present in around 19, melanoma in approximately 15, renal cell carcinoma in 9 and head and neck cancer in 9. In the dose-escalation cohort, 70% to 85% of patients were male, and the mean age was around 60 years, with a range of roughly 23 to 85. Prior anti-PD-1, anti-PD-L1 or anti-CTLA-4 therapy was permitted, and checkpoint inhibitors had been received by 30% to 40% of dose-escalation patients. Three dose-escalation patients achieved partial responses, one with hepatocellular carcinoma and two with cutaneous melanoma. The point of sequencing TCRbeta in the periphery was to test whether ivuxolimab changed TCR sequence diversity and drove clonal T-cell expansion. The paper covers the monotherapy dose-escalation part of the phase I ivuxolimab trial, which included N ≈ 52 patients.

About this clone: The target of this receptor is not known. Nothing much larger sits one base from this clone, and base qualities are not available.

Broad study findings and their caveats: At doses of 0.1 to 3.0 mg/kg, clonal expansion of both CD4+ and CD8+ blood T cells was observed from baseline to week 6. The antigen specificity of the clonally expanded peripheral T cells was not determined. Partial responders in the 0.1-3.0 mg/kg groups had among the lowest normalized peripheral clonal expansion, especially among CD8+ T cells. Low levels of normalized T-cell clonal expansion were also seen in some patients who did not respond. After ivuxolimab, expanded clones were on average more numerous among CD8+ T cells than among CD4+ T cells.

The trial excluded patients who had a history of autoimmune disease or were on systemic immunosuppression. Peripheral blood for TCR sequencing was collected from all dose cohorts at baseline, on cycle 4 day 1, and on cycle 7 day 1. The samples were taken from a phase I, first-in-human, multicenter, open-label dose-escalation trial of ivuxolimab. Adults with locally advanced or metastatic melanoma, renal cell carcinoma, hepatocellular carcinoma or head and neck squamous cell carcinoma were enrolled in the trial. Before TCR sequencing, CD4+ and CD8+ T cells were separately sorted from peripheral blood. Genomic DNA was extracted from sorted cells for sequencing of the TCRbeta CDR3 region. The immunoSEQ Assay was used for sequencing of TCRbeta CDR3 regions. What TCRdb holds here is the immuneACCESS table cut down to in-frame rearrangements. Part of the clones is not present; checked against another copy, under half of the missing clones reflect an unresolved V gene, and the others are unexplained. For this sample there are 50,000 or so clones; approximately 80% appear just once. Jointly, the top ten make up 2% to 2.5% of the sample.

The sample was CD4+ or CD8+ T cells sorted from blood, taken in a trial of the OX40 agonist ivuxolimab. This receptor was identified in an adult with an advanced solid tumor such as melanoma, head and neck, liver or kidney cancer.

The DNA reads as follows: TGCAGCGTTGTACAGGGGAGTATCAATGAGCAGTTCTTC. This yields the protein CSVVQGSINEQFF. The rearrangement joined TRBV29-1 to TRBJ2-1, with 7 bases aligning to TRBD1. V trim: 4 bases; J trim: 6 bases; unmatched bases: 6. The CDR3 goes from the cysteine to the phenylalanine over 13 residues. Just CDR3 DNA is preserved here, 39 bases in frame from base 1. The germline V gene gives CDR1 as SQVTM and CDR2 as ANQGSEA.